This T cell receptor beta chain is drawn from a study of immune characterization of retroperitoneal liposarcoma. The CDR3 is 15 amino acids. The germline V and J ends were trimmed by 6 bases and 2 bases, with 14 bases remaining between them. MiXCR, applied by TCRdb to the PCR reads, yields one record per CDR3 protein. The top ten clones hold about 21% of a sample with around 11,000 distinct CDR3 sequences, 26% of them seen once. The receptor's source is a male donor with retroperitoneal liposarcoma. The V gene is TRBV12-3 or TRBV12-4, the J gene TRBJ1-5; possible D gene TRBD1, 6 bases. Sequencing was performed on blood. The CDR3 region has the DNA TGTGCCAGCAGAAGTCAGGGGCATGGCAATCAGCCCCAGCATTTT. It specifies CASRSQGHGNQPQHF.